Reported below is one T cell receptor beta chain. Sequencing was performed with immunoSEQ multiplex PCR; in TCRdb, only in-frame clones are kept and a portion is missing. The sample has tens of thousands of clones, roughly 89% seen once. The data are from a study of T cell changes during pregnancy in multiple sclerosis. Trimming took 7 bases from V and 7 from J, leaving 19 bases between them. This CDR3 spans 14 amino acids. Germline CDR1 reads MNHNS; CDR2 reads SASEGT. The receptor was derived from a female donor in good health, enrolled as a control in a pregnancy study. The chain combines TRBV6-1 with TRBJ1-2; D remains ambiguous. The material was CD4+ T cells from peripheral blood mononuclear cells, obtained in the second trimester of pregnancy. As DNA, the CDR3 is TGTGCCAGCACCTTGCTGGGCTCCAAGACTGGCTACACCTTC. It codes for CASTLLGSKTGYTF.